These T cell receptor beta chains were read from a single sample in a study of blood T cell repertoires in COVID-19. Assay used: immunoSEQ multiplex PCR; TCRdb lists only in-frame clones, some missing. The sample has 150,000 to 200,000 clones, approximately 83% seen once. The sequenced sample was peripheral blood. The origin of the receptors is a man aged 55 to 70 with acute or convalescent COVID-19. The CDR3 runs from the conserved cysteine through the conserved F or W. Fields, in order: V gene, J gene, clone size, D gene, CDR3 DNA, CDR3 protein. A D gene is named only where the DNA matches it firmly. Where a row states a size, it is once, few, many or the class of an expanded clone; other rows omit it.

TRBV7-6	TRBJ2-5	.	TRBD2	TGTGCCAGCAGCCCGGGAGGCCCCCAAGAGACCCAGTACTTC	CASSPGGPQETQYF
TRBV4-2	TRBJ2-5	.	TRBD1	TGTGCCAGCAGCCAAGGCAGGGGGAACCAAGAGACCCAGTACTTC	CASSQGRGNQETQYF
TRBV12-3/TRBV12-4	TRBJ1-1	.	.	TGTGCCAGCAGTTTGTCTGGGCTTGAAGCTTTCTTT	CASSLSGLEAFF
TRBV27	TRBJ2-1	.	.	TGTGCCAGCAGGGTCTTTGGTAGCATCCACAATGAGCAGTTCTTC	CASRVFGSIHNEQFF
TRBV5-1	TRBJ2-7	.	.	TGCGCCAGCCGGCCAGACTCCTCCTACGAGCAGTACTTC	CASRPDSSYEQYF
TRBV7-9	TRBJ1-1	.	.	TGTGCCAGCAGCTTAGGCGGACTCATGAACACTGAAGCTTTCTTT	CASSLGGLMNTEAFF
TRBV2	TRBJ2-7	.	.	TGTGCCAGCAGGCTAGACAGCTACGAGCAGTACTTC	CASRLDSYEQYF
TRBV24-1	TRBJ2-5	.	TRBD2	TGTGCCACCAGTGAGACTAGCGGGAGGGTTGAGACCCAGTACTTC	CATSETSGRVETQYF
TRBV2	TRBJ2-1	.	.	TGTGCCAGCAGTGAAGGTGGGGCGGCGAATGAGCAGTTCTTC	CASSEGGAANEQFF
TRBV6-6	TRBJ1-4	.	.	TGTGCCAGCAGTTTTACAGGGACCTTTAGTGAAAAACTGTTTTTT	CASSFTGTFSEKLFF
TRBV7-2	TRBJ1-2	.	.	TGTGCCAGTAATCCCGAAAGAGGCTATGGCTACACCTTC	CASNPERGYGYTF
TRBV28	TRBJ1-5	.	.	TGTGCCAGCGTCTTTAGCAGGGATATCGATCAGCCCCAGCATTTT	CASVFSRDIDQPQHF
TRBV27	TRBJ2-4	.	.	TGTGCCAGCAGTTCCGGACTGCAAAACATTCAGTACTTC	CASSSGLQNIQYF
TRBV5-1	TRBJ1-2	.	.	TGCGCCAGCAGCCCGGTTTCTCGGGGGAACTACACCTTC	CASSPVSRGNYTF
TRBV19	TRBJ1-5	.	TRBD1	TGTGCCAGTAGTATACAAGGAGGGGGCTGGAGCAATCAGCCCCAGCATTTT	CASSIQGGGWSNQPQHF
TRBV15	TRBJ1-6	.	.	TGTGCCACCAGCAGGGGCGTCCAGGTGGAGGCATCCGCATCACCCCTCCACTTT	CATSRGVQVEASASPLHF
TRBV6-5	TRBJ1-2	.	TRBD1	TGTGCCAGCAGAAAAGACAGGGGGAACTATGGCTACACCTTC	CASRKDRGNYGYTF
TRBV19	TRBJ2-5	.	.	TGTGCCAGTAGTATCGTAGTACAAGAGACCCAGTACTTC	CASSIVVQETQYF
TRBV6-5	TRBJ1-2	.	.	TGTGCCAGCAGCTGGGGGACAAGGCCCACCTATGGCTACACCTTC	CASSWGTRPTYGYTF
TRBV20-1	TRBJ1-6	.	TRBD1	TGCAGTGCTAGTGTAGACAGGGGGCTTCCGCCCCTCCACTTT	CSASVDRGLPPLHF
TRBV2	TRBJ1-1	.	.	TGTGCCAGCAGTGTAAAGGACTCGCTAGCTGAAGCTTTCTTT	CASSVKDSLAEAFF
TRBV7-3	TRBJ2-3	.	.	TGTGCCAGCAGCTTAACGATCCAGGGCGATACGCAGTATTTT	CASSLTIQGDTQYF
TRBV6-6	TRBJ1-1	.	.	TGTGCCAGCAGTTACTCGAGAGTATGGAACACTGAAGCTTTCTTT	CASSYSRVWNTEAFF
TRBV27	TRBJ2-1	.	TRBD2	TGTGCCAGCAGTTCCACCCGAGGGCTAGCGGGAAAGAATGAGCAGTTCTTC	CASSSTRGLAGKNEQFF
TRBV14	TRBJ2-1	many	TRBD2	TGTGCCAGCAGCCAAGCTAGCGGGAGGGTGAGGGCCAATGAGCAGTTCTTC	CASSQASGRVRANEQFF
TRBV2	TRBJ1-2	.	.	TGTGCCAGCAGTACAGCCCGACAGTCTGGCTACACCTTC	CASSTARQSGYTF
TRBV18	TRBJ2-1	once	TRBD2	TGTGCCAGCTCACCAACGGGGGGGGATGAGCAGTTCTTC	CASSPTGGDEQFF
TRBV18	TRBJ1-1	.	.	TGTGCCAGCTCACCGCAGGGAGGAAGATTCACTGAAGCTTTCTTT	CASSPQGGRFTEAFF